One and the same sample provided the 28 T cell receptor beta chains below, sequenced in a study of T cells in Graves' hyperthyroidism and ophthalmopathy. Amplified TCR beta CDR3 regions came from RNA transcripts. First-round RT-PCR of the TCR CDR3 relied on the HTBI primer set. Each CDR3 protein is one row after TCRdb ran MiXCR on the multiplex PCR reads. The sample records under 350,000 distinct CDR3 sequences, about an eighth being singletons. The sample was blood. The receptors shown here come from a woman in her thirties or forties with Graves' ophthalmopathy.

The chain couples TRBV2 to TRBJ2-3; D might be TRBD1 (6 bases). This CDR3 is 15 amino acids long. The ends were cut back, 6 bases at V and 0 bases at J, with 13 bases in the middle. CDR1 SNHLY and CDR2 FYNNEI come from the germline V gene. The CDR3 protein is CASRNRDKSTDTQYF. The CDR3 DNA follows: TGTGCCAGCAGAAACCGGGACAAAAGCACAGATACGCAGTATTTT.

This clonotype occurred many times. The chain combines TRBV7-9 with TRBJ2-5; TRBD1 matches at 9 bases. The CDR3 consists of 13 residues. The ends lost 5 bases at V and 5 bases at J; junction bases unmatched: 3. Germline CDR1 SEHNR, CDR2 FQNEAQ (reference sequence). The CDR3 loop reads CASSRTGEETQYF. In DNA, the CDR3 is TGTGCCAGCAGCCGGACAGGGGAGGAGACCCAGTACTTC.

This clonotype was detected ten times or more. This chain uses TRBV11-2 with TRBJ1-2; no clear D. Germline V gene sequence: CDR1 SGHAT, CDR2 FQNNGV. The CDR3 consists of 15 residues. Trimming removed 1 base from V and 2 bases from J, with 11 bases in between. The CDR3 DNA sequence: TGTGCCAGCAGCTTAGCTTCGGGTCAAAACTATGGCTACACCTTC. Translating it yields CASSLASGQNYGYTF.

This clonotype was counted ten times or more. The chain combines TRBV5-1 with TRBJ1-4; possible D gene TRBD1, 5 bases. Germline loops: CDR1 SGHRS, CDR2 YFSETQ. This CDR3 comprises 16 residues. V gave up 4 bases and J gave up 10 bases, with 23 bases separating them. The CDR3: CASSHQTGTPTGKLFF. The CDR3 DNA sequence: TGCGCCAGCAGCCATCAGACCGGGACTCCCACGGGAAAACTGTTTTTT.

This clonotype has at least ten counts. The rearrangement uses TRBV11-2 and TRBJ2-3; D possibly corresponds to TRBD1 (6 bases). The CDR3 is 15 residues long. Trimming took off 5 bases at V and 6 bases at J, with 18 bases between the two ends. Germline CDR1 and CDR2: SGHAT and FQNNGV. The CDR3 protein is CASSRETGSGDTQYF. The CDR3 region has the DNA TGTGCCAGCAGCCGGGAAACAGGGAGTGGGGATACGCAGTATTTT.

Here the CDR3 DNA reads TGTGCCAGCAGCTTACTTAGGCCTACAGACCACGGGGAGCTGTTTTTT. The encoded protein is CASSLLRPTDHGELFF. V and J are TRBV7-9 and TRBJ2-2; no clear D gene. The V gene's germline CDR1 is SEHNR and CDR2 FQNEAQ (reference sequence). V lost 2 bases to trimming and J lost 7 bases, with 17 bases between them. The CDR3 totals 16 residues.

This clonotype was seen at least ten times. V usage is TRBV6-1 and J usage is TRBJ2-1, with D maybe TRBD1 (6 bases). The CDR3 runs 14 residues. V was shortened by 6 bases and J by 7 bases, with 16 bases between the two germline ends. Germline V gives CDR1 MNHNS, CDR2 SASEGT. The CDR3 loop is CASSPGPRGNEQFF. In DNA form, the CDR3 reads TGTGCCAGCAGCCCGGGACCGAGGGGGAATGAGCAGTTCTTC.

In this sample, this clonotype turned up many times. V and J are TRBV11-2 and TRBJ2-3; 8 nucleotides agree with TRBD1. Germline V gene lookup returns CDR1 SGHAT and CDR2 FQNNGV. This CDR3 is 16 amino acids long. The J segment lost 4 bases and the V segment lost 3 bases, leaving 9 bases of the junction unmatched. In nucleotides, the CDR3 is TGTGCCAGCAGCTTCCGGACAGGGATGGGTGCAGATACGCAGTATTTT. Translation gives CASSFRTGMGADTQYF.

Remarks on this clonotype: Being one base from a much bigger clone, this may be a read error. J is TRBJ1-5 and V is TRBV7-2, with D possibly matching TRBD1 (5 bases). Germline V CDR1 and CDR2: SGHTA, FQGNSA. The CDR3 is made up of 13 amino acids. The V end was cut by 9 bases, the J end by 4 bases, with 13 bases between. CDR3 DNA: TGTGCCAGAACTTTGGGGGTTAATCAGCCCCAGCATTTT. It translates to CARTLGVNQPQHF.

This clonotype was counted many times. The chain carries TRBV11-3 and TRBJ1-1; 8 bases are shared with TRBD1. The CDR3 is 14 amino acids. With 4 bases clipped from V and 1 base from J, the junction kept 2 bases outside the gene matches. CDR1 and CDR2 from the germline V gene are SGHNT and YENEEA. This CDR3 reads CASSSQGENTEAFF. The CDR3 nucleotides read TGTGCCAGCAGCTCACAGGGGGAGAACACTGAAGCTTTCTTT.

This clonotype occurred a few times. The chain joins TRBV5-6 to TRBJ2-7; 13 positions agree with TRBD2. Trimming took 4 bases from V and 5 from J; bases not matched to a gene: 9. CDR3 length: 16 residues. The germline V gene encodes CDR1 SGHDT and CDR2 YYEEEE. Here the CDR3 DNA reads TGTGCCAGCAGCCCCGGACTAGCGGGAGTAGAAGACGAGCAGTACTTC. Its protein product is CASSPGLAGVEDEQYF.

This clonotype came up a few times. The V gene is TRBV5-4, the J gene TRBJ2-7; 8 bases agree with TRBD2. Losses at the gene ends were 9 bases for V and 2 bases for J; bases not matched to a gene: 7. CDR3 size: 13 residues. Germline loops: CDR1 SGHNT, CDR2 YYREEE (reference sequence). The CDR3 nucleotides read TGTGCCACGTCGGGGGGGCGGGCCTACGAGCAGTACTTC. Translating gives CATSGGRAYEQYF. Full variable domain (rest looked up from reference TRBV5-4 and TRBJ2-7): ETGVTQSPTHLIKTRGQQVTLRCSSQSGHNTVSWYQQALGQGPQFIFQYYREEENGRGNFPPRFSGLQFPNYSSELNVNALELDDSALYLCATSGGRAYEQYFGPGTRLTVT.

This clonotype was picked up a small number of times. The CDR3 DNA is TGTGCCAGCAGCTCAAAACTAGCGGCTCAAAACAATGAGCAGTTCTTC. It codes for CASSSKLAAQNNEQFF. The chain employs TRBV7-8 and TRBJ2-1; 8 bases align to TRBD2. V lost 4 bases to trimming and J lost 5 bases; unmatched junction nucleotides: 10. Germline V CDR1 and CDR2: SGHVS, FQNEAQ. The CDR3 spans 16 residues. Full variable domain (outside the CDR3, taken from reference TRBV7-8 and TRBJ2-1): GAGVSQSPRYKVAKRGQDVALRCDPISGHVSLFWYQQALGQGPEFLTYFQNEAQLDKSGLPSDRFFAERPEGSVSTLKIQRTQQEDSAVYLCASSSKLAAQNNEQFFGPGTRLTVL.

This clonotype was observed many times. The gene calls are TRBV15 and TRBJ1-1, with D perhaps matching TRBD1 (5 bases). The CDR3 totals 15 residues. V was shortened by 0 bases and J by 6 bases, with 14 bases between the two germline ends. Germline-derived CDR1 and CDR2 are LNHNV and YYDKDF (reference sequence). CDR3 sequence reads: CATSRDPGRDSEAFF. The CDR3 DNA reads TGTGCCACCAGCAGAGATCCAGGGAGGGACTCTGAAGCTTTCTTT. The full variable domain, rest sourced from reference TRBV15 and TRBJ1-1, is DAMVIQNPRYQVTQFGKPVTLSCSQTLNHNVMYWYQQKSSQAPKLLFHYYDKDFNNEADTPDNFQSRRPNTSFCFLDIRSPGLGDTAMYLCATSRDPGRDSEAFFGQGTRLTVV.

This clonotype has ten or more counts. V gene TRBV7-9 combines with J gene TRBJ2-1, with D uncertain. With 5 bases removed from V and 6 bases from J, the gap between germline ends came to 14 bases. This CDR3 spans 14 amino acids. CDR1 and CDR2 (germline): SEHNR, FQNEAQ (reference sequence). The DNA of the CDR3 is TGTGCCAGCAGCGTCTCGATCGTCAGCAATGAGCAGTTCTTC. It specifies CASSVSIVSNEQFF.

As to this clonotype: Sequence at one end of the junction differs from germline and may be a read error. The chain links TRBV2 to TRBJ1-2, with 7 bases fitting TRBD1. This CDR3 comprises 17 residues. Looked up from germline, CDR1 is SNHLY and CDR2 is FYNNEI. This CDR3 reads CASLRTGENPERYGCTF. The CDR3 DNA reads TGTGCCAGCTTGAGGACAGGAGAAAACCCCGAAAGATATGGCTGCACCTTC.

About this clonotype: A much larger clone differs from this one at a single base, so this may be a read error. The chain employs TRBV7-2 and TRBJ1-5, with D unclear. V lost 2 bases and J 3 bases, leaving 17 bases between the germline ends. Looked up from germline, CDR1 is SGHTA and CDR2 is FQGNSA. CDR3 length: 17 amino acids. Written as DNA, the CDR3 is TGTGCCAGCAGCTTATTAGCCTGGGGTCTTAACAATCAGCCCCAGCATTTT. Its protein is CASSLLAWGLNNQPQHF.

CDR3 amino acids: CASSKAGQLDEGTIYF. The CDR3 nucleotides are TGCGCCAGCAGCAAAGCGGGACAGTTGGATGAGGGCACCATATATTTT. V is TRBV5-1 and J is TRBJ1-3, with 7 bases that match TRBD1. V was pared by 4 bases and J by 9 bases, with 16 bases of the junction left unmatched. This CDR3 contains 16 residues. The germline gives CDR1 SGHRS, CDR2 YFSETQ.

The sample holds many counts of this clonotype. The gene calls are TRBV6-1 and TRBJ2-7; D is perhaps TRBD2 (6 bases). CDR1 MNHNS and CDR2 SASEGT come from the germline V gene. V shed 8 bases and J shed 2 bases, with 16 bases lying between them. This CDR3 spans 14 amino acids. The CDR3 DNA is TGTGCCAGCTCATACGGGGCGGGACCCTACGAGCAGTACTTC. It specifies CASSYGAGPYEQYF.

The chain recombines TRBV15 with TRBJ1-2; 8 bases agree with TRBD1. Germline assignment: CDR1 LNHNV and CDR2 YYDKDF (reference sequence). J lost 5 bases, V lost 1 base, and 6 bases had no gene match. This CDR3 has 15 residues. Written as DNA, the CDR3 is TGTGCCACCAGCAGAGGCCGGGACAGGAAGTATGGCTACACCTTC. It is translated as CATSRGRDRKYGYTF.

This CDR3 reads CASRTGILRTQYF. The CDR3 DNA reads as TGTGCCAGCAGGACAGGGATTTTACGTACGCAGTATTTT. This chain links TRBV7-9 with TRBJ2-3, with 7 bases lining up with TRBD1. Germline loops: CDR1 SEHNR, CDR2 FQNEAQ (reference sequence). The CDR3 extends over 13 amino acids. The V segment lost 6 bases and the J segment 8 bases; nucleotides outside the gene matches: 8.

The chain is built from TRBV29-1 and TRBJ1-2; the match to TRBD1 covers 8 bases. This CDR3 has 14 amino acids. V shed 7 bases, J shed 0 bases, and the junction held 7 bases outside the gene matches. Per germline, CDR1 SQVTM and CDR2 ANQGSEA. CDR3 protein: CSAVPGQANYGYTF. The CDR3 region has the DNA TGCAGCGCCGTTCCGGGACAGGCTAACTATGGCTACACCTTC.

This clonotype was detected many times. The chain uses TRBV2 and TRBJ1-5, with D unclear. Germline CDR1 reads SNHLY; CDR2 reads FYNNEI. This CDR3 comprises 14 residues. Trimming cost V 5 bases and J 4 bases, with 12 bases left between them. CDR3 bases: TGTGCCAGCAGTAAAGGCACAGAAAATCAGCCCCAGCATTTT. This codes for CASSKGTENQPQHF.

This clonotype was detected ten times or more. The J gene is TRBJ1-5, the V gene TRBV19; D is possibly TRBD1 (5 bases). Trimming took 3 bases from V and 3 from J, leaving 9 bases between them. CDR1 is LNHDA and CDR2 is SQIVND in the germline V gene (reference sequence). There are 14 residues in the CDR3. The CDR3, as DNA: TGTGCCAGTAGTATTCGGGACCACAATCAGCCCCAGCATTTT. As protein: CASSIRDHNQPQHF.

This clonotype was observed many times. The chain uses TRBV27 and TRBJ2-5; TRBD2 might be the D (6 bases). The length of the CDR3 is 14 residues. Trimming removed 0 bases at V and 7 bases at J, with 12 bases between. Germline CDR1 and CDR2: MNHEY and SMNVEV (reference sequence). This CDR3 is CASSLSGDSRTQYF. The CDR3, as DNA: TGTGCCAGCAGTTTATCTGGGGACTCACGGACCCAGTACTTC.

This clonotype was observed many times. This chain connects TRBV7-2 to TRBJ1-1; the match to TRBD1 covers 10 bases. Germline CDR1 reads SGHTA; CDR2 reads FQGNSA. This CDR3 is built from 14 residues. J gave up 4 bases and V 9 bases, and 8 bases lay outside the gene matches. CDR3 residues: CASSIRTGGTEAFF. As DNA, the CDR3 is TGTGCCAGTAGTATTCGGACAGGGGGCACTGAAGCTTTCTTT.

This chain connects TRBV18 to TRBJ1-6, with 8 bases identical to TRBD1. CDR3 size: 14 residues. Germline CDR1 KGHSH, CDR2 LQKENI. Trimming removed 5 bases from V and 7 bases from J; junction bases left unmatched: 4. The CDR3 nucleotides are TGTGCCAGCTCAGGGGACAGGACGAATTCACCCCTCCACTTT. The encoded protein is CASSGDRTNSPLHF.

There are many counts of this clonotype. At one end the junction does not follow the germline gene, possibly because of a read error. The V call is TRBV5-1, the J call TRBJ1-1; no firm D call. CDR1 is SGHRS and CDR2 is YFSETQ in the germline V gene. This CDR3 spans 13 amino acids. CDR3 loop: CASSLGVNTEAFF. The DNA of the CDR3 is TGTGCCAGCAGCTTAGGAGTGAACACTGAAGCTTTCTTT. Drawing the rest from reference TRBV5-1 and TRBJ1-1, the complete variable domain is KAGVTQTPRYLIKTRGQQVTLSCSPISGHRSVSWYQQTPGQGLQFLFEYFSETQRNKGNFPGRFSGRQFSNSRSEMNVSTLELGDSALYLCASSLGVNTEAFFGQGTRLTVV.